This T cell receptor (beta chain) derives from a study of PD-1 blockade in classical Hodgkin lymphoma (TCRdb year 2020). Some background on the complete study: Nivolumab dosing was 3 mg/kg intravenously every 2 weeks, continuing until either disease progression or unacceptable toxicity. To define a peripheral blood immune signature of response to PD-1 blockade in classical Hodgkin lymphoma, the study combined TCR beta sequencing with CyTOF.

The Qiagen DNeasy kit was used to extract genomic DNA both from unsorted PBMCs and from the negatively selected CD4+ and CD8+ fractions. Amplification of TCR beta CDR3 regions was done by immunoSEQ multiplex PCR with primers that anneal to V and J segments. A synthetic immune receptor repertoire was used to minimize amplification bias, and any residual bias was removed computationally once sequencing was done. The paper's data handling went like this. Custom Python scripts were used to quantify repertoire diversity as the Shannon entropy index. The unsorted, CD4+ and CD8+ repertoires were each analyzed separately, with the exception of combined analyses, where CD4+ and CD8+ sequences were merged in silico. A clone counted as expanded when the clone's frequency after treatment rose at least 2-fold relative to C1D1, and clones undetected at baseline were given a pseudocount of 0.5. Clones with 0 or 1 copy at C1D1 were classified as singleton clones, and clones with 2 or more copies were classified as non-singleton clones. Clones expanded in unsorted samples were assigned a CD4+, CD8+ or unknown annotation through matching of protein sequences in sorted samples from the same patient. Wilcoxon tests on paired samples were used to test diversity changes from C1D1 to C4D1. What TCRdb holds here is the immuneACCESS table cut down to in-frame rearrangements. Part of the clones is not present; checked against another copy, under half of the missing clones reflect an unresolved V gene, and the others are unexplained. V and J calls and clone size are as listed in that table; D and trimming were resolved from the DNA. A total of around 50,000 clones appear in this sample, roughly 80% of them only once. Approximately 12% of the sample goes to the ten largest clones.

Findings and caveats that apply to the study as a whole: A significant rise by C4D1 was seen in CD4+ but not CD8+ TCR diversity (p=0.0027 vs p=0.16), with the rise being most apparent in complete responders (p=0.02). Baseline TCR diversity was reported to be lower in newly diagnosed patients than in healthy donors, and even lower in relapsed/refractory patients. Trial patients with a complete response had baseline diversity similar to that of newly diagnosed patients, while partial responders and progressors had significantly lower diversity. Diversity was lower in patients who began nivolumab less than 1 year after ASCT, so these patients were left out of later analyses to avoid confounding by immune reconstitution. The study covered only a single clinical trial cohort, and the causes of the repertoire differences, possibly disease activity or prior therapy, were still not defined.

To note about this clone: What this receptor recognizes is not known. Nothing much larger sits one base from this clone, and base qualities are not available.

The intended sense of this specimen's time point label: cycle 4 day 1 (C4D1), after around six weeks of nivolumab. Relapse after autologous stem cell transplantation had occurred in all trial patients, and cohorts A, B and C were distinguished by prior brentuximab vedotin exposure. The trial cohort included around 60 patients with relapsed/refractory classical Hodgkin lymphoma, and each patient had a best overall response of complete response, partial response or progressive disease. Trial patients were treated with single-agent nivolumab in the multi-cohort phase II CheckMate 205 trial. Best overall response was determined by an independent review committee according to the 2007 International Working Group response criteria. Trial PBMCs were collected immediately before nivolumab initiation (C1D1) and during therapy at cycle 2 day 1 and cycle 4 day 1. Peripheral blood was collected in 8 mL Vacutainer Cell Preparation Tubes, from which PBMCs were isolated by centrifugation and then cryopreserved.

This receptor was taken from a human donor with classical Hodgkin lymphoma. The sequencing used peripheral blood mononuclear cells (PBMCs), collected before the fourth cycle of nivolumab.

For the CDR3, the sequence is CASSLDGTGTRNGEQFF. The bases read TGTGCCAGCAGCTTAGACGGCACCGGAACTAGGAACGGTGAGCAGTTCTTC. This chain is built from TRBV11-2 and TRBJ2-1; the D segment could be TRBD2, given 5 matching bases. The CDR3 has 17 amino acids, counting the end cysteine and phenylalanine. This entry keeps only the CDR3 DNA: 51 bases, framed from base 1. The germline ends are 21 bases apart after V is trimmed by 0 bases and J by 9 bases. Based on the germline V gene, the CDR1 and CDR2 sequences are SGHAT and FQNNGV.